This TCR beta chain was documented in a study of CD8+ T cells in alopecia areata. The study, taken as a whole, reports: Researchers say the link of baseline CD8+ expansion to response remains uncertain, with one nonresponder. Higher clonality was seen in lesional scalp than in normal scalp, especially in alopecia totalis/universalis. Amid tofacitinib therapy, many expanded lesional clones stayed present in scalp and blood. Mouse data revealed clearer TCR sharing than patient data did, a gap possibly tied to HLA.

Sequencing used cDNA as its template, made by extracting RNA and reverse transcribing it. Measured with immunoSEQ multiplex PCR; TCRdb has only the in-frame clones, and not every one. Of over 120,000 clones in the sample, nearly 55% were seen once. Treatment of the sample: oral pan-JAK inhibitor, 5-10 mg twice daily. This clone was seen more than once but under ten times. The antigen remains undetermined. Germline trimming cut 2 bases from V and 9 bases from J; bases unmatched to any gene: 4. Germline-derived CDR1 and CDR2 are SEHNR and FQNEAQ (reference sequence). The CDR3 has 14 residues. The sample in question was CD8+ T cells sorted from blood, obtained at week 4, from a patient treated with tofacitinib. The sequence derives from a human donor with alopecia areata. The V and J genes are TRBV7-9 and TRBJ2-1, with 10 nucleotides matching TRBD2. In nucleotides, the CDR3 is TGTGCCAGCAGCTTATATCTAGCGGGGGCTGAGCAGTTCTTC. Protein product: CASSLYLAGAEQFF.